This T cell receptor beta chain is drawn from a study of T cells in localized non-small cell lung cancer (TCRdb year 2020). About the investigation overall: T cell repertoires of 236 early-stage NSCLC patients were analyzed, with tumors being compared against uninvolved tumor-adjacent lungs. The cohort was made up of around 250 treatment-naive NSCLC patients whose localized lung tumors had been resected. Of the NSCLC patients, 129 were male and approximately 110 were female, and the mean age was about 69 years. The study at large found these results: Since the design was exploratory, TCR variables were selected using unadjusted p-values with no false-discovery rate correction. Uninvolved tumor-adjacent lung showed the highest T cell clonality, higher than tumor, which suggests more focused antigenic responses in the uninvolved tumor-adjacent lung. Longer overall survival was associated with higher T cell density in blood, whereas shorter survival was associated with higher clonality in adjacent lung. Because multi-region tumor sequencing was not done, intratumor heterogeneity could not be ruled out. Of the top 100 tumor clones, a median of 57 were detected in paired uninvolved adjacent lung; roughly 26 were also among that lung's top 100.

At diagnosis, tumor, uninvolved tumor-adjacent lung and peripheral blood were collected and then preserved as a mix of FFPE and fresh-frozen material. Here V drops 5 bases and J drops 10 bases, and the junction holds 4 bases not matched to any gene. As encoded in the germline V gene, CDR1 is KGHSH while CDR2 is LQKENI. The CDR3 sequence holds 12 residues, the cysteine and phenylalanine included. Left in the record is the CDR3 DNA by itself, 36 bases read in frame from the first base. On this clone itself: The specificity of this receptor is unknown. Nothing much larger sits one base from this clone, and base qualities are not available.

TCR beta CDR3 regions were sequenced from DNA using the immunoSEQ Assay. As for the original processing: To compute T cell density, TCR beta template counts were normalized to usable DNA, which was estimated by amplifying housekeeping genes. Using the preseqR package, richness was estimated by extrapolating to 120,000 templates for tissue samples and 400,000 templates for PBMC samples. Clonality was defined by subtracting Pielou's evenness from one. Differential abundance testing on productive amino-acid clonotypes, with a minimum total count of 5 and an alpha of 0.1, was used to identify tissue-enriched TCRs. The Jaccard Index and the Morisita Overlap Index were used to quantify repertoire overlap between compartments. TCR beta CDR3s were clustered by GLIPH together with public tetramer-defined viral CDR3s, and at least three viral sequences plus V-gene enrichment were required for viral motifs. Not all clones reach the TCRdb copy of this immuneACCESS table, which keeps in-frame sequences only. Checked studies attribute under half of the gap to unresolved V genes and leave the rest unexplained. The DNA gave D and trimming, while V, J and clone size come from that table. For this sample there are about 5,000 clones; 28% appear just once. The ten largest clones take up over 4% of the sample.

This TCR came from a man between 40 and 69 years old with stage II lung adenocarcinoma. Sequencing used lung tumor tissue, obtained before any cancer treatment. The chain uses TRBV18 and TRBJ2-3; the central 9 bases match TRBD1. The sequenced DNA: TGTGCCAGCTCATCCGGGACAGGGCCGCAGTATTTT. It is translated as CASSSGTGPQYF.